This entry concerns a single T cell receptor (beta chain). The data stem from a study of T cell changes during pregnancy in multiple sclerosis. Profiled with immunoSEQ multiplex PCR; TCRdb holds only in-frame clones, not every one. The table lists around 40,000 clones, around nine tenths of them singletons. Between the trimmed V and J ends, which lost 1 base and 1 base, there was a span of 10 bases. This CDR3 has 16 amino acids. Germline CDR1 and CDR2: SGHDN and FVKESK. The sequencing used CD4+ T cells from peripheral blood mononuclear cells, collected after pregnancy. The sequence derives from a female donor in good health, enrolled as a control in a pregnancy study. The chain links TRBV14 to TRBJ2-2; D might be TRBD1 (6 bases). The CDR3 region is CASSQGPGQNTGELFF. Written as DNA, the CDR3 is TGTGCCAGCAGCCAAGGCCCGGGACAGAACACCGGGGAGCTGTTTTTT.